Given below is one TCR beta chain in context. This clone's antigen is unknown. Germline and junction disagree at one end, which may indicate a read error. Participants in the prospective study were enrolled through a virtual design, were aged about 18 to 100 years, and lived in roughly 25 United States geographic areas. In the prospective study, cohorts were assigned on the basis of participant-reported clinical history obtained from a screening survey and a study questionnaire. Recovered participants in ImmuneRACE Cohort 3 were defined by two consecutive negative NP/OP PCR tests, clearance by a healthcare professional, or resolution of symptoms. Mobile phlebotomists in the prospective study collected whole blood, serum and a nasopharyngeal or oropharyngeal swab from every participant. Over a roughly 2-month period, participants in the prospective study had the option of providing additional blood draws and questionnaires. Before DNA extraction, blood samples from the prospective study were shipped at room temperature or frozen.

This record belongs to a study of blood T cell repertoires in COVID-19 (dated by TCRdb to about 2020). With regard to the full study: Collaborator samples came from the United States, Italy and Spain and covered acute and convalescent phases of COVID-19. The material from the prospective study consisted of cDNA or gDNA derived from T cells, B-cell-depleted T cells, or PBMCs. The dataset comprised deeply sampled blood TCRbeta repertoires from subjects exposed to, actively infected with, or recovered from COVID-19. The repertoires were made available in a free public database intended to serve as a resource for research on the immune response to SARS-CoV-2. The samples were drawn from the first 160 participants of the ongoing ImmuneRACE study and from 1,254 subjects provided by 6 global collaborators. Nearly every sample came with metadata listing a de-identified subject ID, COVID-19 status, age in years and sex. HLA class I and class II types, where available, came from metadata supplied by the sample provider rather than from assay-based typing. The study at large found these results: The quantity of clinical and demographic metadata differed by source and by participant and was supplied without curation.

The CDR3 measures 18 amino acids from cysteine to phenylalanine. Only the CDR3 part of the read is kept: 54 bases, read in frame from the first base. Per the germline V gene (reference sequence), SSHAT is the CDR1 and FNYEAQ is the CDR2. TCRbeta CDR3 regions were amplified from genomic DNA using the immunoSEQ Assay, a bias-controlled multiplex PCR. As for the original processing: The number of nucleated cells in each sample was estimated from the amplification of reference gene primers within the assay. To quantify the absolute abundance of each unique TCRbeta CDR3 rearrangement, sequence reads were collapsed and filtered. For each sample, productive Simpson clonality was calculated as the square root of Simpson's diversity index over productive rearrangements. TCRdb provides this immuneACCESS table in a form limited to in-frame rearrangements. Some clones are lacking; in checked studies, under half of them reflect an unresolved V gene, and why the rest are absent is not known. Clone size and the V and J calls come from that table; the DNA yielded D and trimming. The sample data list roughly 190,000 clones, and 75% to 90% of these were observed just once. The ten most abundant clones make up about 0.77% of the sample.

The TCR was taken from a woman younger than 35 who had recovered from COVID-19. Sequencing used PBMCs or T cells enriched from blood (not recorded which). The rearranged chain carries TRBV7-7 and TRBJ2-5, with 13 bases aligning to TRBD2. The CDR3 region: CASSAGLAGANPRETQYF. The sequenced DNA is TGTGCTAGCAGCGCCGGACTAGCGGGAGCCAACCCTCGGGAGACCCAGTACTTC.